This TCR beta chain derives from a study of cytomegalovirus exposure and HLA in healthy donors. At the level of the study: Of the donors genotyped, several hundred in all, about 82% fell in the Caucasian-associated ancestry cluster. Study results and caveats: With later analysis, a missense DCLRE1C variant became linked to TCR beta V- and J-gene trimming.

A word on this clone: The antigen is not known.

Trimming cost V 0 bases and J 3 bases, with 14 bases left between them. Germline values: CDR1 SEHNR, CDR2 FQNEAQ (reference sequence). The CDR3 extends over 16 amino acids. The PCR contained 60 Vbeta and 13 Jbeta primers. This table comes from immunoSEQ multiplex PCR, and its TCRdb copy is limited to in-frame clones, with some not included. The sample has roughly 150,000 clones, about 70% seen once; the top ten hold over 3%. Sequenced: PBMCs. This chain links TRBV7-9 with TRBJ1-2, with D maybe TRBD1 (6 bases). The receptor comes from a male donor in good health and CMV-seronegative. This chain's CDR3 is CASSLARTGLDYGYTF. The CDR3 region has the DNA TGTGCCAGCAGCTTAGCGAGAACAGGGTTGGACTATGGCTACACCTTC.